Listed below are T cell receptor beta chains from one sample, sequenced in a study of long-term antiretroviral therapy in people with HIV. Profiled with immunoSEQ multiplex PCR; TCRdb holds only in-frame clones, not every one. The sample shows 26,000 or so clones, roughly 90% of them seen only once. Specimen: unsorted PBMCs, collected 0.5 years after starting antiretroviral therapy. The receptors were sampled from a woman aged 18 to 35 with HIV. Each CDR3 is given with its conserved first and last residue.

V gene	J gene	CDR3 length	CDR3 protein
TRBV5-4	TRBJ2-7	15	CASSLGETVAYEQYF
TRBV27	TRBJ2-1	14	CASRGAVSYNEQFF
TRBV4-3	TRBJ1-5	14	CASSQDRGPQPQHF
TRBV7-2	TRBJ1-2	15	CASSYLRTSNYGYTF
TRBV11-2	TRBJ1-5	15	CASSPGLIGNQPQHF
TRBV5-1	TRBJ2-7	14	CASSPPTSHYEQYF
TRBV7-5	TRBJ1-2	19	CARSQTRQPNVSSGDGYTF
TRBV28	TRBJ2-7	15	CASSSKRATSYEQYF
TRBV19	TRBJ1-2	14	CATINWDGPYGYTF
TRBV28	TRBJ2-7	14	CASTQSTLRDEQYF
TRBV28	TRBJ2-7	14	CASSLNSVHYEQYF
TRBV7-2	TRBJ2-3	16	CASSPTSGRALDTQYF
TRBV28	TRBJ1-6	15	CASSPSGTYNSPLHF
TRBV6-4	TRBJ2-2	17	CASSDSSTGSNPGELFF
TRBV28	TRBJ1-2	14	CATEKTGYPYGYTF
TRBV19	TRBJ2-2	12	CASSIGGGELFF
TRBV5-6	TRBJ1-2	15	CASSPGTLQNYGYTF
TRBV7-9	TRBJ1-6	17	CASSSHDKGGVGSPLHF
TRBV6-1	TRBJ2-3	16	CASSELAGGGPDTQYF
TRBV10-3	TRBJ1-1	12	CAIKTGGAEAFF
TRBV14	TRBJ1-1	14	CATSLREGITEAFF
TRBV18	TRBJ2-1	16	CASSPLAGGSYNEQFF
TRBV5-4	TRBJ1-6	14	CASSPRQGSSPLHF
TRBV5-6	TRBJ2-7	15	CASSLGGTATYEQYF